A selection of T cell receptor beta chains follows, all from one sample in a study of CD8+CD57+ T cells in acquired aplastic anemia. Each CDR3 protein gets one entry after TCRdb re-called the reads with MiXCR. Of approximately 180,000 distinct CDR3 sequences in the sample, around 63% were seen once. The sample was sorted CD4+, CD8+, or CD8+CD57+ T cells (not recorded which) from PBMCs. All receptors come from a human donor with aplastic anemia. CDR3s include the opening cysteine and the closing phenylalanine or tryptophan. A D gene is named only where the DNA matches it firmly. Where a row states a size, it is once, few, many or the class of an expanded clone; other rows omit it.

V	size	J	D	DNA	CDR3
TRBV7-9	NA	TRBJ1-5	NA	TGTGCCAGCAGCACCGGTGAGGGACGCCAGCATTTT	CASSTGEGRQHF
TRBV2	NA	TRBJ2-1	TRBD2	TGTGCCAGCAGCGTAGCGGGTGCTCTCAATGAGCAGTTCTTC	CASSVAGALNEQFF
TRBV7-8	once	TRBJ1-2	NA	TGTGCCAGCAGCCCGCCCAACAGCAACTATGGCTACACCTTC	CASSPPNSNYGYTF
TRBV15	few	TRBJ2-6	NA	TGTGCCACCAGCAGAGAATTAGGGGAGGCCAACGTCCTGACTTTC	CATSRELGEANVLTF
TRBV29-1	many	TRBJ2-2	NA	TGCAGCGTTCGGGGGGGACAGGGCGGGGTGAACACCGGGGAGCTGTTTTTT	CSVRGGQGGVNTGELFF
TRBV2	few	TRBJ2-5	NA	TGTGCCAGCAGCCCCCAAGAGACCCAGTACTTC	CASSPQETQYF
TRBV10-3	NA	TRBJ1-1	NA	TGTGCCATCCGCCAGGATAACACTGAAGCTTTCTTT	CAIRQDNTEAFF
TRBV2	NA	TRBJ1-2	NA	TGTGCCAGCAGTGCTGACCCAGGGGTGGACGATGGCTACACCTTC	CASSADPGVDDGYTF
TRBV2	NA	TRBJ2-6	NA	TGTGCCAGCAGTGGGACAGTCTCTGGGGCCAACGTCCTGACTTTC	CASSGTVSGANVLTF
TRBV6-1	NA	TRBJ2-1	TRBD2	TGTGCCAGCAGCGACGGACTAGCCCCAAATGAGCAGTTCTTC	CASSDGLAPNEQFF
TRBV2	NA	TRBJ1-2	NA	TGTGCCAGCAGGCCACTAGCGGGGGGCGCAGGCTATGGCTACACCTTC	CASRPLAGGAGYGYTF
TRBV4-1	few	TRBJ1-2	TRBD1	TGCGCCAGCAGCCAGCCGACAGGGGGCGAGGGCTACACCTTC	CASSQPTGGEGYTF
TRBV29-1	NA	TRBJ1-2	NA	TGCAGCGTTGAGCTGACAGCTAATGGCTACACCTTC	CSVELTANGYTF
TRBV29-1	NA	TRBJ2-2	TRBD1	TGCAGCGTTGGTACAGGGGGAGACACCGGGGAGCTGTTTTTT	CSVGTGGDTGELFF
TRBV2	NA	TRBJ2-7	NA	TGTGCCAGCAGCCCGGACTCCTTTCCCTACGAGCAGTACTTC	CASSPDSFPYEQYF
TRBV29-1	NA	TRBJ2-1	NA	TGCAGCGTTGGACTGGCCAGCTTCTACAATGAGCAGTTCTTC	CSVGLASFYNEQFF
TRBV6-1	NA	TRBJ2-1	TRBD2	TGTGCCAGCAGTGAAGAAAGCGGGGGCACAAATGAGCAGTTCTTC	CASSEESGGTNEQFF
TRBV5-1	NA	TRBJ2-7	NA	TGCGCCAGCAGCGCGACAGGTCGCGGCGAGCAGTACTTC	CASSATGRGEQYF
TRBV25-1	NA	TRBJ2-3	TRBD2	TGTGCCAGCAGCGCTGGGACTAGCGGGCGGAGCTTCACAGATACGCAGTATTTT	CASSAGTSGRSFTDTQYF
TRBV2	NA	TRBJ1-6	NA	TGTGCCAGCAGTGATGAGTCGGTCTTAAATAATTCACCCCTCCACTTT	CASSDESVLNNSPLHF
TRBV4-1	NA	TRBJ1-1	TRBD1	TGCGCCAGCAGCCAAGATTTCGGGACAGGGTTGATCACTGAAGCTTTCTTT	CASSQDFGTGLITEAFF
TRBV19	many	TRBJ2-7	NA	TGTGCCAGTAGTATCGGACCTGGGGCCTACGAGCAGTACTTC	CASSIGPGAYEQYF
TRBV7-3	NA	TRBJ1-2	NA	TGTGCCAGCAGCCACTCCGGGACATCGATTTATGGCTACACCTTC	CASSHSGTSIYGYTF
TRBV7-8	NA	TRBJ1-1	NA	TGTGCCAGCAGCTCGGGACGGCACACTGAAGCTTTCTTT	CASSSGRHTEAFF
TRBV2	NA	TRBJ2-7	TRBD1	TGTGCCAGCAACTCCGACAGGGAACTCTATGAGCAGTACTTC	CASNSDRELYEQYF
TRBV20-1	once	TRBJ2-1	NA	TGCAGTGCTGCGGGACAGCTTACGTACAATGAGCAGTTCTTC	CSAAGQLTYNEQFF
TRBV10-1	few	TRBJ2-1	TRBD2	TGCGCCAGCAGTGAGGGCGGGAGGGTATATGAGCAGTTCTTC	CASSEGGRVYEQFF
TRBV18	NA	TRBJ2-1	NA	TGTGCCAGCTCACCAGGGCTAAATGAGCAGTTCTTC	CASSPGLNEQFF
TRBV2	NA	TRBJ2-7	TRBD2	TGTGCTAGACCTAGCGGGGACTACTACGAGCAGTACTTC	CARPSGDYYEQYF
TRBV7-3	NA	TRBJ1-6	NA	TGTGCCAGCAGCTTAGAGGGGGGCCGCCCGAATTCACCCCTCCACTTT	CASSLEGGRPNSPLHF
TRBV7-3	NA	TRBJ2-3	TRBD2	TGTGCCAGCAGCCCGATAGCCGGGACTAGCGGGGGGACAGACACAGATACGCAGTATTTT	CASSPIAGTSGGTDTDTQYF
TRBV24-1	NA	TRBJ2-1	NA	TGTGCCACCAGTGATGCCCCGGGTCATGAGCAGTTCTTC	CATSDAPGHEQFF
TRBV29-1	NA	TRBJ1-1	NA	TGCAGCGTTGGTGGAGGGCTGCCGGGGGGCACTGAAGCTTTCTTT	CSVGGGLPGGTEAFF
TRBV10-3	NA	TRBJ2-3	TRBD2	TGTGCCATCAGTCCAAAGACTAGCGGAAGCACAGATACGCAGTATTTT	CAISPKTSGSTDTQYF
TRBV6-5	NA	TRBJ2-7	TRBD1	TGTGCCAGCAGTCCTCTAATGGGACAGGGGGACTACGAGCAGTACTTC	CASSPLMGQGDYEQYF
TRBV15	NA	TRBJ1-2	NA	TGTGCCACCAGCAGAGATCATCGGGGCGGCTACACCTTC	CATSRDHRGGYTF
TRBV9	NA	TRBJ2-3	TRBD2	TGTGCCAGCAGCGCGGAGCGGGGGGGGCTCTACAATGAGCAGTATTTT	CASSAERGGLYNEQYF
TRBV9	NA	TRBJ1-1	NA	TGTGCCAGCAGCGTAGGGCAGATCACTGAAGCTTTCTTT	CASSVGQITEAFF
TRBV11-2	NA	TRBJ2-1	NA	TGTGCCAGCAGCTCTCAGGGTGTTCGGCAGTTCTTC	CASSSQGVRQFF
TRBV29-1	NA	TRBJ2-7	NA	TGCAGCGTTGGTCTTGGGATGAGCTACGAGCAGTACTTC	CSVGLGMSYEQYF
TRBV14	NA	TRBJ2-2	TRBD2	TGTGCCAGCAGCCAAGGGCGGGGGAAGACCGGGGAGCTGTTTTTT	CASSQGRGKTGELFF